The 31 T cell receptor beta chains below come from one sample, sequenced in a study of T cells after posttransplantation cyclophosphamide. The assay was immunoSEQ multiplex PCR, and TCRdb's table has in-frame clones only and misses some. The sample yields 20,000 to 25,000 clones, without any singletons. Sequenced: PBMCs. The receptors were gathered from a woman aged 55 to 70 in good health, CMV-negative, and a related stem cell transplant donor.

This chain connects TRBV30 to TRBJ1-2; D gene ambiguous. CDR1 is GTSNPN, CDR2 SVGIG, per germline (reference sequence). The CDR3 runs 11 residues. The V end was cut by 5 bases, the J end by 10 bases, with 14 bases between. This chain's CDR3 is CAWGREGVYTF. The CDR3 nucleotides read TGTGCCTGGGGGAGGGAGGGAGTCTACACCTTC. The whole variable domain, filled in from reference TRBV30 and TRBJ1-2, reads SQTIHQWPATLVQPVGSPLSLECTVEGTSNPNLYWYRQAAGRGLQLLFYSVGIGQISSEVPQNLSASRPQDRQFILSSKKLLLSDSGFYLCAWGREGVYTFGSGTRLTVV.

This clone was counted between two and nine times. An end of the junction does not agree with germline; a read error may underlie this. The chain has TRBV7-7 and TRBJ2-5; a possible D gene is TRBD2 (5 bases). Germline V gene lookup returns CDR1 SSHAT and CDR2 FNYEAQ (reference sequence). CDR3 size: 13 residues. The CDR3 DNA reads TGTGCTAGCAGCCCCCCGGGAAAAGAGACCCAGTACTTC. It codes for CASSPPGKETQYF.

This clone was counted at least ten times. The chain uses TRBV4-1 and TRBJ1-1, with TRBD1 matching 8 bases. This CDR3 spans 18 amino acids. With V trimmed by 4 bases and J by 1 base, 14 bases remained unmatched. Germline V gives CDR1 MGHRA, CDR2 YSYEKL. The CDR3 sequence is CASSPWEGAQGANTEAFF. The CDR3 region has the DNA TGCGCCAGCAGCCCTTGGGAGGGGGCGCAGGGGGCGAACACTGAAGCTTTCTTT.

This clone was counted many times. The chain links TRBV28 to TRBJ2-5, with 8 bases that match TRBD1. Germline lookup yields CDR1 MDHEN and CDR2 SYDVKM. There are 16 residues in the CDR3. With 1 base clipped from V and 7 bases from J, the junction kept 11 bases outside the gene matches. As DNA, the CDR3 is TGTGCCAGCAGTTTATCAGCAGGGGGCGCCTTTGGGACCCAGTACTTC. It codes for CASSLSAGGAFGTQYF.

This clone was counted a few times. This rearrangement joins TRBV28 to TRBJ1-2; 9 positions match TRBD1. Unmatched junction bases numbered 7, after V lost 6 bases and J lost 8 bases. This CDR3 has 13 residues. CDR1 MDHEN and CDR2 SYDVKM come from the germline V gene. Here the CDR3 reads CASSSGTGSGYTF. The CDR3 DNA sequence: TGTGCCAGCAGCTCCGGGACAGGGAGCGGCTACACCTTC.

This clone showed up many times. The DNA of the CDR3 is TGTGCCTGGAGTCCCAACTACAATGAGCAGTTCTTC. It codes for CAWSPNYNEQFF. The V gene is TRBV30, the J gene TRBJ2-1, with no clear D. With 2 bases removed from V and 3 bases from J, the gap between germline ends came to 5 bases. Per the germline V gene, CDR1 is GTSNPN and CDR2 is SVGIG (reference sequence). The CDR3 spans 12 residues.

This clone was seen ten or more times. The V call is TRBV11-2, the J call TRBJ2-3; perhaps TRBD1 as D (5 bases). CDR3 length equals 17 residues. V lost 0 bases, J lost 1 base, and 14 bases lay in between. The germline V gene has CDR1 SGHAT and CDR2 FQNNGV. The CDR3 DNA follows: TGTGCCAGCAGCTTAGACGGAAACCCCAGGGGCACAGATACGCAGTATTTT. Translation: CASSLDGNPRGTDTQYF.

This clone was seen many times. CDR3 residues: CASSRLTGELFF. For the CDR3, the DNA is TGTGCCAGCTCCCGTCTCACCGGGGAGCTGTTTTTT. V gene TRBV6-1 combines with J gene TRBJ2-2; D is unclear. Germline V gene data show CDR1 as MNHNS and CDR2 as SASEGT. The V end lost 8 bases, the J end lost 4 bases, and 8 bases lay between the germline ends. The length of the CDR3 is 12 residues.

This clone came up many times. This chain joins TRBV5-8 and TRBJ1-2, with D maybe TRBD1 (6 bases). There are 17 residues in the CDR3. V lost 1 base to trimming and J lost 0 bases, with 16 bases between them. Germline CDR1 is SGHTS and CDR2 is YDEGEE. CDR3 sequence reads: CASSLSVGGQTNYGYTF. DNA of the CDR3: TGTGCCAGCAGCTTGTCGGTTGGCGGACAGACTAACTATGGCTACACCTTC.

The chain joins TRBV7-7 to TRBJ2-1; 7 positions match TRBD2. The CDR3 spans 15 residues. The germline CDR1 and CDR2 sequences are SSHAT and FNYEAQ (reference sequence). Trimming cost V 2 bases and J 4 bases; bases outside gene matches: 5. CDR3 nucleotides: TGTGCCAGCAGCTTACAAAGCGGGGTATACAATGAGCAGTTCTTC. Translation: CASSLQSGVYNEQFF.

In its sample, this clone was seen many times. The rearrangement uses TRBV19 and TRBJ2-7, with unresolved D. The CDR3 loop spans 14 amino acids. V gave up 4 bases and J gave up 0 bases, with 10 bases separating them. Germline lookup yields CDR1 LNHDA and CDR2 SQIVND (reference sequence). CDR3 residues: CASSRQISSYEQYF. The CDR3 DNA sequence: TGTGCCAGTAGTAGGCAAATCAGCTCCTACGAGCAGTACTTC.

This clone was counted between two and nine times. V and J are TRBV9 and TRBJ2-7; D is possibly TRBD2 (7 bases). Germline CDR1 SGDLS, CDR2 YYNGEE. V gave up 3 bases and J gave up 2 bases, with 18 bases separating them. The CDR3 covers 16 residues. The CDR3 reads CASSEGGANGPYEQYF. CDR3 sequence (DNA): TGTGCCAGCAGCGAGGGGGGGGCAAATGGCCCCTACGAGCAGTACTTC.

This clone has ten or more counts. This chain uses TRBV9 with TRBJ1-1; D is perhaps TRBD1 (5 bases). The V end lost 7 bases, the J end lost 5 bases, and 18 bases lay between the germline ends. The CDR3 runs to 14 residues. Germline assignment: CDR1 SGDLS and CDR2 YYNGEE. In DNA, the CDR3 is TGTGCCAGCGCTCATGGGGGGAAAGGGACTGAAGCTTTCTTT. Protein product: CASAHGGKGTEAFF.

In this sample, this clone turned up many times. CDR3 DNA sequence: TGTGCCAGCAGTGCAGGACAGGGCGGCTCTGGAAACACCATATATTTT. Amino acid sequence: CASSAGQGGSGNTIYF. V gene TRBV2 combines with J gene TRBJ1-3; 8 nucleotides line up with TRBD1. The CDR3 contains 16 residues. The ends lost 4 bases at V and 0 bases at J; junction bases unmatched: 5. Germline V gene lookup returns CDR1 SNHLY and CDR2 FYNNEI.

This clone was seen ten or more times. CDR3 sequence (DNA): TGTGCCAGTAGTATATCGGCGGGAGGTATGTCAGATACGCAGTATTTT. Protein product: CASSISAGGMSDTQYF. The chain carries TRBV19 and TRBJ2-3; 8 bases align to TRBD2. The germline V gene encodes CDR1 LNHDA and CDR2 SQIVND (reference sequence). The trim removed 2 bases at V and 4 bases at J, leaving 8 bases unmatched. This CDR3 comprises 16 residues.

The chain couples TRBV28 to TRBJ2-3, with no clear D. The V end lost 6 bases, the J end lost 1 base, and 5 bases lay between the germline ends. Per the germline V gene, CDR1 is MDHEN and CDR2 is SYDVKM. This CDR3 has 12 amino acids. The CDR3 is CASSEGTDTQYF. CDR3 sequence (DNA): TGTGCCAGCAGCGAGGGCACAGATACGCAGTATTTT.

This clone was seen ten or more times. The chain couples TRBV5-4 to TRBJ2-1, with 8 bases matching TRBD2. Per germline, CDR1 SGHNT and CDR2 YYREEE (reference sequence). The CDR3 totals 14 residues. The V gene end was trimmed by 7 bases and the J gene end by 3 bases; junction bases not matched to a gene: 6. The CDR3 nucleotides read TGTGCCAGCTCGCGGGGGGAGTACTACAATGAGCAGTTCTTC. Amino acid sequence: CASSRGEYYNEQFF.

This clone was detected a few times. Written as DNA, the CDR3 is TGTGCCAGCAGCCAAGAAACTAGCCTCAACAATGAGCAGTTCTTC. It codes for CASSQETSLNNEQFF. The genes are TRBV4-2 and TRBJ2-1, with D perhaps matching TRBD2 (6 bases). V gave up 0 bases and J gave up 5 bases, with 11 bases separating them. The CDR3 runs to 15 residues. Germline CDR1 LGHNA, CDR2 YNFKEQ.

This clone was recorded at least ten times. Different DNA sequences within this sample yield the same CDR3. This chain connects TRBV7-2 to TRBJ2-5; tentatively, D is TRBD1 (5 bases). The germline V gene encodes CDR1 SGHTA and CDR2 FQGNSA. The CDR3 extends over 14 amino acids. Trimming took off 3 bases at V and 5 bases at J, with 13 bases between the two ends. The CDR3 region is CASSLGLGAETQYF. CDR3 bases: TGTGCCAGCAGCTTGGGTTTAGGGGCGGAGACCCAGTACTTC.

This clone was counted a few times. The chain uses TRBV28 and TRBJ2-7; a possible D gene is TRBD2 (7 bases). V was clipped by 2 bases and J by 5 bases, with 10 bases between them. This CDR3 region has 13 residues. Germline assignment: CDR1 MDHEN and CDR2 SYDVKM. For the CDR3, the DNA is TGTGCCAGCAGTTTAGGGGGGGCTGACGAGCAGTACTTC. The encoded protein is CASSLGGADEQYF.

Ten or more counts support this clone. This chain uses TRBV10-3 with TRBJ1-4; perhaps TRBD1 as D (5 bases). Trimming removed 6 bases from V and 8 bases from J, with 16 bases in between. Germline-derived CDR1 and CDR2 are ENHRY and SYGVKD. The CDR3 runs to 14 residues. Written as DNA, the CDR3 is TGTGCCATCAGCTCCCCCAGGGTTACCGAAAAACTGTTTTTT. Translation: CAISSPRVTEKLFF.

This clone was seen many times. The V and J genes are TRBV19 and TRBJ2-1; 8 bases line up with TRBD1. Germline CDR1 and CDR2: LNHDA and SQIVND (reference sequence). The CDR3 runs 17 residues. Unmatched junction bases numbered 7, after V lost 1 base and J lost 2 bases. The CDR3 sequence: CASSIGPTGGTYNEQFF. The CDR3 DNA follows: TGTGCCAGTAGTATAGGCCCCACAGGGGGTACCTACAATGAGCAGTTCTTC.

There are many counts of this clone. The genes are TRBV27 and TRBJ2-7; possibly TRBD2 for D (5 bases). The CDR3 sequence is 15 residues long. The ends were cut back, 2 bases at V and 3 bases at J, with 14 bases in the middle. CDR1 and CDR2 from the germline V gene are MNHEY and SMNVEV (reference sequence). CDR3 loop: CASSLSGGPFYEQYV. CDR3 DNA sequence: TGTGCCAGCAGTTTAAGCGGAGGACCCTTCTACGAGCAGTACGTC.

This clone was seen a handful of times. V usage is TRBV7-9 and J usage is TRBJ2-1, with 7 bases lining up with TRBD1. Germline V gene sequence: CDR1 SEHNR, CDR2 FQNEAQ (reference sequence). V lost 2 bases, J lost 7 bases, and 5 bases stayed unmatched. The CDR3 has 14 residues. CDR3 DNA: TGTGCCAGCAGCTTAAACAGGGGAAATAATGAGCAGTTCTTC. Translated: CASSLNRGNNEQFF.

This clone was seen many times. This rearrangement joins TRBV7-2 to TRBJ2-7; D might be TRBD2 (5 bases). V dropped 3 bases and J dropped 8 bases, with 14 bases sitting between them. This CDR3 contains 13 residues. Per the germline V gene, CDR1 is SGHTA and CDR2 is FQGNSA. The CDR3 reads CASSFGRGMQQYV. The DNA of the CDR3 is TGTGCCAGCAGCTTCGGTCGAGGGATGCAGCAGTACGTC.

This clone was counted at least ten times. The chain joins TRBV2 to TRBJ2-2; 9 bases match TRBD1. The V gene end was trimmed by 11 bases and the J gene end by 1 base; junction bases not matched to a gene: 8. CDR1 is SNHLY, CDR2 FYNNEI, per germline. The CDR3 length is 15 residues. The CDR3 loop reads CAVRGGQGNTGELFF. The CDR3 nucleotides read TGTGCCGTTAGGGGGGGACAGGGGAACACCGGGGAGCTGTTTTTT.

The chain carries TRBV6-1 and TRBJ2-3, with unresolved D. Trimming cost V 3 bases and J 3 bases, with 13 bases left between them. The germline gives CDR1 MNHNS, CDR2 SASEGT. This CDR3 spans 15 amino acids. CDR3: CASSEAGHSTDTQYF. The DNA for the CDR3 is TGTGCCAGCAGTGAGGCAGGCCATAGTACAGATACGCAGTATTTT.

In its sample, this clone was seen many times. This chain uses TRBV5-6 with TRBJ2-5, with unresolved D. The CDR3 has 16 residues. V lost 3 bases and J lost 2, with 17 bases in between. Germline values: CDR1 SGHDT, CDR2 YYEEEE. The CDR3 loop is CASSSPLFVRQETQYF. CDR3 in DNA: TGTGCCAGCAGCTCGCCCCTGTTTGTTCGGCAAGAGACCCAGTACTTC.

V gene TRBV2 combines with J gene TRBJ2-3, with D maybe TRBD1 (5 bases). The germline gives CDR1 SNHLY, CDR2 FYNNEI. Trimming stripped 5 bases from V and 9 bases from J, with 15 bases between. The CDR3 runs 13 residues. CDR3 coding DNA: TGTGCCAGCAGTATAGGACACCCTGAAACGCAGTATTTT. The encoded protein is CASSIGHPETQYF.

This clone was counted many times. Here the CDR3 reads CASSLTSGVYNEQFF. The CDR3 DNA reads as TGTGCCAGTAGTCTGACTAGCGGGGTATACAATGAGCAGTTCTTC. The V and J genes are TRBV19 and TRBJ2-1; 11 bases agree with TRBD2. This CDR3 region has 15 residues. CDR1 is LNHDA, CDR2 SQIVND, per germline (reference sequence). The V and J ends lost 5 bases and 4 bases, in that order; junction bases with no gene match: 4.

The chain uses TRBV28 and TRBJ2-1, with D possibly being TRBD2 (5 bases). Germline-derived CDR1 and CDR2 are MDHEN and SYDVKM. The CDR3 has 15 amino acids. Trimming shortened V by 3 bases and J by 8 bases, and 17 bases separated the two germline ends. CDR3 sequence (DNA): TGTGCCAGCAGTTTTTCCTTTTTCCCGCGGGATGAGCAGTTCTTC. Its protein is CASSFSFFPRDEQFF. Combining the CDR3 with reference TRBV28 and TRBJ2-1 gives the whole variable domain DVKVTQSSRYLVKRTGEKVFLECVQDMDHENMFWYRQDPGLGLRLIYFSYDVKMKEKGDIPEGYSVSREKKERFSLILESASTNQTSMYLCASSFSFFPRDEQFFGPGTRLTVL.